A selection of T cell receptor beta chains follows, all from one sample in a study of cytomegalovirus exposure and HLA in healthy donors. TCRdb's table, derived via immunoSEQ multiplex PCR, lists solely in-frame clones and lacks some. The table has roughly 150,000 clones, approximately 71% seen once. Sequencing was performed on PBMCs. The receptors stem from a man aged 25 to 45 in good health and CMV-seropositive. CDR3s leave out the opening cysteine and the closing phenylalanine or tryptophan. Rows give clone size only sometimes, using once, few, many, or a class for an expanded clone.

cdr3_aa	j_call	v_call	clone_size
ASSESEQGQQF	TRBJ2-1	TRBV10-1	.
ARSRSYNEQF	TRBJ2-1	TRBV30	few
ASSLGGTSVYEQY	TRBJ2-7	TRBV7-8	.
ASTGVPGFGTEAF	TRBJ1-1	TRBV7-6	.
ASSFTGGKDIQY	TRBJ2-4	TRBV5-1	.
ASSIGGQPQH	TRBJ1-5	TRBV18	.
ASSLTWTGGPYGANVLT	TRBJ2-6	TRBV7-9	.
ASSLTSGSRYEQY	TRBJ2-7	TRBV28	.
ASSVGRGGRNTGELF	TRBJ2-2	TRBV9	.
ASSARGQGADNEQF	TRBJ2-1	TRBV9	.
ASSPGQQETQY	TRBJ2-5	TRBV5-1	.
ASVSGSLSYNEQF	TRBJ2-1	TRBV27	.
ASSLQEALYNEQF	TRBJ2-1	TRBV28	few
ASSRGQGGETQY	TRBJ2-5	TRBV7-7	.
ASRFMTGNGELF	TRBJ2-2	TRBV27	few
ASSPDHPGGPYEQY	TRBJ2-7	TRBV7-8	.
ASSSTGILNEQY	.	TRBV27	.
ASSQGGSGSYEQY	TRBJ2-7	TRBV4-1	.